These T cell receptor beta chains were read from a single sample in a study of CD8 T cells in Susac syndrome. TCRdb re-analysed the immunoSEQ multiplex PCR reads in MiXCR, keeping a single row per CDR3 protein. Of some 200,000 distinct CDR3 sequences in the sample, approximately 94% were seen once. The specimen sequenced was CD4+ T cells from PBMCs. Receptors were obtained from a human donor in good health. CDR3s include the opening cysteine and the closing phenylalanine or tryptophan. A D gene is named only where the DNA matches it firmly. Size tells how often a clone was seen (once, few, many) or the class of an expanded clone, and some rows leave it out.

CDR3aa: CASSPEGADNYGYTF
CDR3nt: TGTGCCAGCAGCCCAGAGGGGGCTGACAACTATGGCTACACCTTC
j_gene: TRBJ1-2
d_gene: TRBD1
abundance: NA
v_gene: TRBV9

CDR3aa: CSARPSNQPQHF
CDR3nt: TGCAGTGCTAGACCTTCAAATCAGCCCCAGCATTTT
j_gene: TRBJ1-5
d_gene: NA
abundance: NA
v_gene: TRBV20-1

CDR3aa: CSAQSGLLSGTDTQYF
CDR3nt: TGCAGTGCTCAAAGCGGCCTGTTATCTGGCACAGATACGCAGTATTTT
j_gene: TRBJ2-3
d_gene: NA
abundance: NA
v_gene: TRBV20-1

CDR3aa: CASSYTGGGGGYTF
CDR3nt: TGTGCCAGCAGTTACACAGGGGGCGGTGGTGGCTACACCTTC
j_gene: TRBJ1-2
d_gene: TRBD1
abundance: NA
v_gene: TRBV2

CDR3aa: CSARVTAGTRASEQYF
CDR3nt: TGCAGTGCTAGGGTAACCGCAGGGACCCGAGCCAGCGAGCAGTACTTC
j_gene: TRBJ2-7
d_gene: NA
abundance: once
v_gene: TRBV20-1

CDR3aa: CASSPGGMPNEQFF
CDR3nt: TGTGCCAGCTCACCGGGGGGGATGCCGAATGAGCAGTTCTTC
j_gene: TRBJ2-1
d_gene: TRBD2
abundance: NA
v_gene: TRBV18

CDR3aa: CASSLRVGGALDEQYF
CDR3nt: TGTGCCAGCAGCTTACGAGTAGGGGGCGCTTTGGACGAGCAGTACTTC
j_gene: TRBJ2-7
d_gene: TRBD1
abundance: NA
v_gene: TRBV5-4

CDR3aa: CASSFGGSSYEQYF
CDR3nt: TGTGCCAGCAGCTTCGGCGGCTCCTCCTACGAGCAGTACTTC
j_gene: TRBJ2-7
d_gene: NA
abundance: few
v_gene: TRBV7-9

CDR3aa: CASSLGEKTEAFF
CDR3nt: TGTGCCAGCAGTTTAGGGGAGAAGACTGAAGCTTTCTTT
j_gene: TRBJ1-1
d_gene: NA
abundance: NA
v_gene: TRBV27

CDR3aa: CASSPIDRGYQPQHF
CDR3nt: TGTGCCAGCTCACCGATTGACAGGGGATATCAGCCCCAGCATTTT
j_gene: TRBJ1-5
d_gene: TRBD1
abundance: NA
v_gene: TRBV18

CDR3aa: CASSLIDLAGGQEQYF
CDR3nt: TGTGCCAGCAGTTTAATCGATTTGGCGGGAGGGCAGGAGCAGTACTTC
j_gene: TRBJ2-7
d_gene: TRBD2
abundance: NA
v_gene: TRBV28

CDR3aa: CASSVDVGRRQQFF
CDR3nt: TGTGCCAGCAGCGTAGATGTGGGGAGGCGGCAGCAGTTCTTC
j_gene: TRBJ2-1
d_gene: NA
abundance: NA
v_gene: TRBV9

CDR3aa: CASSLLTGSYEQYF
CDR3nt: TGTGCCAGCAGTTTATTGACGGGCTCCTACGAGCAGTACTTC
j_gene: TRBJ2-7
d_gene: NA
abundance: NA
v_gene: TRBV28

CDR3aa: CASSLAAGMYNEQFF
CDR3nt: TGTGCCAGCAGCTTAGCGGCGGGAATGTACAATGAGCAGTTCTTC
j_gene: TRBJ2-1
d_gene: NA
abundance: NA
v_gene: TRBV7-2

CDR3aa: CATSRDPRNQETQYF
CDR3nt: TGTGCCACCAGCAGAGATCCACGGAACCAAGAGACCCAGTACTTC
j_gene: TRBJ2-5
d_gene: NA
abundance: NA
v_gene: TRBV15

CDR3aa: CSAILARTDTQYF
CDR3nt: TGCAGTGCTATTTTGGCCAGGACAGATACGCAGTATTTT
j_gene: TRBJ2-3
d_gene: NA
abundance: NA
v_gene: TRBV20-1

CDR3aa: CSARAGTVGNSNQPQHF
CDR3nt: TGCAGTGCTAGAGCCGGGACAGTTGGAAATAGCAATCAGCCCCAGCATTTT
j_gene: TRBJ1-5
d_gene: TRBD1
abundance: NA
v_gene: TRBV20-1

CDR3aa: CASSLAGGDTQYF
CDR3nt: TGTGCCAGCAGTTTAGCGGGTGGAGATACGCAGTATTTT
j_gene: TRBJ2-3
d_gene: NA
abundance: NA
v_gene: TRBV28

CDR3aa: CASSARAARGYNEQFF
CDR3nt: TGTGCCAGCAGTGCCCGAGCAGCAAGGGGCTACAATGAGCAGTTCTTC
j_gene: TRBJ2-1
d_gene: NA
abundance: NA
v_gene: TRBV27

CDR3aa: CASSVDREETQYF
CDR3nt: TGTGCCAGTAGTGTCGACAGGGAAGAGACCCAGTACTTC
j_gene: TRBJ2-5
d_gene: TRBD1
abundance: NA
v_gene: TRBV19

CDR3aa: CATSDSSGPTDTQYF
CDR3nt: TGTGCCACCAGTGACTCTAGCGGACCCACAGATACGCAGTATTTT
j_gene: TRBJ2-3
d_gene: TRBD2
abundance: NA
v_gene: TRBV24-1

CDR3aa: CASSQDPRPTGELFF
CDR3nt: TGCGCCAGCAGCCAAGATCCCAGACCCACCGGGGAGCTGTTTTTT
j_gene: TRBJ2-2
d_gene: NA
abundance: NA
v_gene: TRBV4-3

CDR3aa: CASHRGVGYGYTF
CDR3nt: TGTGCCAGCCATCGGGGGGTAGGCTATGGCTACACCTTC
j_gene: TRBJ1-2
d_gene: NA
abundance: NA
v_gene: TRBV27

CDR3aa: CSARAGEQYGYTF
CDR3nt: TGCAGTGCTAGGGCAGGGGAGCAGTATGGCTACACCTTC
j_gene: TRBJ1-2
d_gene: NA
abundance: NA
v_gene: TRBV20-1

CDR3aa: CSARGTETQYF
CDR3nt: TGCAGTGCTAGAGGCACAGAGACCCAGTACTTC
j_gene: TRBJ2-5
d_gene: NA
abundance: NA
v_gene: TRBV20-1

CDR3aa: CASSLGTTGDNEQFF
CDR3nt: TGTGCCAGCAGCTTAGGGACCACGGGCGACAATGAGCAGTTCTTC
j_gene: TRBJ2-1
d_gene: NA
abundance: NA
v_gene: TRBV7-8

CDR3aa: CASSSLTSAPHEQYF
CDR3nt: TGTGCCAGCAGCTCCCTTACTAGCGCACCTCACGAGCAGTACTTC
j_gene: TRBJ2-7
d_gene: TRBD2
abundance: NA
v_gene: TRBV11-2

CDR3aa: CSARTANYEQYF
CDR3nt: TGCAGTGCTAGGACAGCCAACTACGAGCAGTACTTC
j_gene: TRBJ2-7
d_gene: NA
abundance: NA
v_gene: TRBV20-1